Following are 23 T cell receptor beta chains from one sample sequenced in a study of beta chain features in type 1 diabetes. Broader study findings: Shorter TCRB CDR3s, moderately but significantly so, were found in Type 1 diabetes patients in all four CD4+ subsets.

These receptors have no identified antigens. The authors reverse transcribed all of the isolated RNA, so sequencing captured expressed TCRB transcripts. Measured with immunoSEQ multiplex PCR; TCRdb has only the in-frame clones, and not every one. Seen here are some 150,000 clones, about 13% observed once, and the top ten hold 1.3%. The specimen was central memory CD4+ T cells from blood. The receptors derive from a man between 18 and 35 years old with type 1 diabetes.

In this sample, this clone turned up a few times. V gene TRBV6-5 combines with J gene TRBJ1-1; 7 nucleotides match TRBD1. This CDR3 contains 14 residues. Germline V lookup: CDR1 MNHEY, CDR2 SVGAGI. Trimming at V came to 2 bases and at J to 4 bases, leaving 4 bases not matched to a gene. The CDR3 DNA reads as TGTGCCAGCAGTTACACGACAGGGACCACTGAAGCTTTCTTT. Translated, it gives CASSYTTGTTEAFF.

V and J are TRBV7-9 and TRBJ2-7; D remains unclear. The ends were cut back, 5 bases at V and 1 base at J, with 12 bases in the middle. Germline loops: CDR1 SEHNR, CDR2 FQNEAQ (reference sequence). The CDR3 sequence is 14 residues long. The CDR3 region has the DNA TGTGCCAGCAGCCCCCCTTCGAGGTCCTACGAGCAGTACTTC. Amino acid sequence: CASSPPSRSYEQYF. Complete variable domain (other parts from reference TRBV7-9 and TRBJ2-7): DTGVSQNPRHKITKRGQNVTFRCDPISEHNRLYWYRQTLGQGPEFLTYFQNEAQLEKSRLLSDRFSAERPKGSFSTLEIQRTEQGDSAMYLCASSPPSRSYEQYFGPGTRLTVT.

This clone was observed a few times. The V gene is TRBV5-1, the J gene TRBJ2-3; D is ambiguous. V was clipped by 1 base and J by 5 bases, with 5 bases between them. This CDR3 region has 12 residues. Germline V gene lookup returns CDR1 SGHRS and CDR2 YFSETQ. CDR3 protein: CASSLRVDTQYF. In nucleotides, the CDR3 is TGCGCCAGCAGCTTGAGGGTAGATACGCAGTATTTT.

The chain uses TRBV15 and TRBJ2-5; 9 nucleotides agree with TRBD2. V lost 1 base to trimming and J lost 3 bases; unmatched junction nucleotides: 9. Germline V gene data show CDR1 as LNHNV and CDR2 as YYDKDF (reference sequence). The CDR3 contains 17 residues. The CDR3 spells CATSRGGSSGTEETQYF. The CDR3 DNA reads TGTGCCACCAGCAGAGGTGGGTCTAGCGGGACGGAAGAGACCCAGTACTTC.

The V gene is TRBV5-4, the J gene TRBJ2-1, with D maybe TRBD1 (6 bases). Germline loops: CDR1 SGHNT, CDR2 YYREEE (reference sequence). Trimming took 7 bases from V and 7 from J, leaving 27 bases between them. CDR3 length: 17 amino acids. The CDR3 loop is CASYLSGQGPNGNEQFF. The CDR3 DNA reads as TGTGCCAGCTACCTATCGGGGCAGGGGCCCAATGGGAATGAGCAGTTCTTC.

In this sample, this clone turned up a few times. This rearrangement joins TRBV30 to TRBJ2-2, with 8 nucleotides matching TRBD1. This CDR3 spans 13 amino acids. The V segment lost 3 bases and the J segment 7 bases; nucleotides outside the gene matches: 4. Germline V gene data show CDR1 as GTSNPN and CDR2 as SVGIG (reference sequence). The CDR3 spells CAWRDRVIGELFF. The CDR3 region has the DNA TGTGCCTGGAGGGACAGGGTGATCGGGGAGCTGTTTTTT.

This clone was seen only a few times. This chain uses TRBV6-5 with TRBJ2-5; D is perhaps TRBD1 (6 bases). The CDR3 covers 14 residues. Germline CDR1 is MNHEY and CDR2 is SVGAGI. The V and J ends lost 6 bases and 1 base respectively, with 12 bases between them. The CDR3 DNA sequence: TGTGCCAGCAGGACCCAGGGGTCCCAAGAGACCCAGTACTTC. The encoded protein is CASRTQGSQETQYF.

J is TRBJ2-4 and V is TRBV6-5, with D uncertain. CDR1 is MNHEY, CDR2 SVGAGI, per germline. This CDR3 region has 15 residues. Trimming pared 3 bases from V and 5 bases from J, leaving 14 bases between. CDR3 loop: CASSYSRAVQNIQYF. CDR3 nucleotides: TGTGCCAGCAGTTATTCTCGGGCAGTTCAAAACATTCAGTACTTC.

The sample holds a few counts of this clone. J is TRBJ2-2 and V is TRBV18; no clear D. V lost 2 bases and J lost 0, with 4 bases in between. The CDR3 extends over 14 amino acids. The V gene's germline CDR1 is KGHSH and CDR2 LQKENI. DNA for the CDR3: TGTGCCAGCTCACCAGCAGCGAACACCGGGGAGCTGTTTTTT. Protein product: CASSPAANTGELFF. Combining the CDR3 with reference TRBV18 and TRBJ2-2 gives the whole variable domain NAGVMQNPRHLVRRRGQEARLRCSPMKGHSHVYWYRQLPEEGLKFMVYLQKENIIDESGMPKERFSAEFPKEGPSILRIQQVVRGDSAAYFCASSPAANTGELFFGEGSRLTVL.

There are a few counts of this clone. The chain couples TRBV30 to TRBJ1-1; unclear D gene. With 5 bases removed from V and 11 bases from J, the gap between germline ends came to 15 bases. This CDR3 contains 11 residues. Germline CDR1 and CDR2: GTSNPN and SVGIG (reference sequence). CDR3 region: CAWLGNLNAFF. CDR3 DNA sequence: TGTGCCTGGCTGGGAAACCTAAATGCTTTCTTT.

This clone was observed many times. The chain links TRBV7-2 to TRBJ2-1; D is perhaps TRBD2 (5 bases). Germline assignment: CDR1 SGHTA and CDR2 FQGNSA. CDR3 size: 12 residues. The V end lost 5 bases, the J end lost 10 bases, and 12 bases lay between the germline ends. CDR3 bases: TGTGCCAGCAGCCCGGGGATTTCCGAGCAGTTCTTC. Encoded protein: CASSPGISEQFF. The whole variable domain, filled in from reference TRBV7-2 and TRBJ2-1, reads GAGVSQSPSNKVTEKGKDVELRCDPISGHTALYWYRQSLGQGLEFLIYFQGNSAPDKSGLPSDRFSAERTGGSVSTLTIQRTQQEDSAVYLCASSPGISEQFFGPGTRLTVL.

The chain is built from TRBV5-4 and TRBJ1-3; no definite D call. Per germline, CDR1 SGHNT and CDR2 YYREEE (reference sequence). The CDR3 length is 13 residues. The ends were cut back, 0 bases at V and 4 bases at J, with 5 bases in the middle. CDR3 DNA: TGTGCCAGCAGCTTGGACAGCGGAAACACCATATATTTT. Its translation is CASSLDSGNTIYF.

This clone was seen a handful of times. The rearrangement joins TRBV2 to TRBJ1-5; D is uncertain. The CDR3 is made up of 13 amino acids. Trimming shortened V by 5 bases and J by 5 bases, and 10 bases separated the two germline ends. The germline CDR1 and CDR2 sequences are SNHLY and FYNNEI. The CDR3 DNA follows: TGTGCCAGCAGTCTCGAGGTTGATCAGCCCCAGCATTTT. It specifies CASSLEVDQPQHF.

This clone turned up a few times. The gene calls are TRBV6-6 and TRBJ2-7, with TRBD1 identical over 7 bases. This CDR3 is 14 amino acids long. The V gene end was trimmed by 6 bases and the J gene end by 2 bases; junction bases not matched to a gene: 7. Germline V gives CDR1 MNHNY, CDR2 SVGAGI (reference sequence). The CDR3, as DNA: TGTGCCAGCAGACTAAGACAGGGCCCCTACGAGCAGTACTTC. This translates into CASRLRQGPYEQYF.

This clone was seen a few times. This sequence joins TRBV30 and TRBJ2-5; 15 bases are a match to TRBD2. This CDR3 is 15 amino acids long. Germline CDR1 and CDR2: GTSNPN and SVGIG (reference sequence). J was trimmed by 7 bases and V by 8 bases; bases with no gene match: 11. The CDR3: CAGTSGGPAGVTQYF. In DNA form, the CDR3 reads TGTGCCGGGACTAGCGGGGGGCCAGCAGGCGTGACCCAGTACTTC.

The V gene is TRBV11-1, the J gene TRBJ2-7; 10 bases are shared with TRBD1. With V trimmed by 4 bases and J by 6 bases, 3 bases remained unmatched. The CDR3 is 13 amino acids. The germline V gene encodes CDR1 SGHAT and CDR2 FQDESV (reference sequence). In DNA, the CDR3 is TGTGCCAGCAGCTCGACAGGGGGCGGCGAGCAGTACTTC. It specifies CASSSTGGGEQYF.

The chain combines TRBV11-2 with TRBJ2-3; 7 bases agree with TRBD2. The CDR3 consists of 15 residues. Germline CDR1 is SGHAT and CDR2 is FQNNGV. Trimming removed 2 bases from V and 4 bases from J; junction bases left unmatched: 6. CDR3: CASSLQRGQADTQYF. In DNA, the CDR3 is TGTGCCAGCAGCTTACAGCGGGGCCAGGCAGATACGCAGTATTTT.

In this sample, this clone turned up a few times. This chain connects TRBV9 to TRBJ1-2; unclear D gene. V was cut by 4 bases and J by 4 bases, with 14 bases left in between. The germline V gene encodes CDR1 SGDLS and CDR2 YYNGEE. This CDR3 contains 14 residues. The CDR3 here is CASSPTSEGYGYTF. Written as DNA, the CDR3 is TGTGCCAGCAGCCCAACATCCGAGGGCTATGGCTACACCTTC.

This clone was detected a few times. The CDR3: CAWSRSNQPQHF. The CDR3 DNA reads TGTGCCTGGAGTCGTAGCAATCAGCCCCAGCATTTT. V is TRBV30 and J is TRBJ1-5; no reliable D call. The V and J ends lost 2 bases and 0 bases respectively, with 2 bases between them. In germline, CDR1 is GTSNPN, CDR2 SVGIG (reference sequence). The CDR3 sequence is 12 residues long.

The chain employs TRBV10-1 and TRBJ2-3; 8 nucleotides agree with TRBD1. In germline, CDR1 is WNHNN, CDR2 SYGVQD (reference sequence). J was trimmed by 2 bases and V by 8 bases; bases with no gene match: 3. The CDR3 contains 13 residues. The DNA of the CDR3 is TGCGCCAGCCAGGGACAGGCCACAGATACGCAGTATTTT. This encodes CASQGQATDTQYF.

The chain links TRBV28 to TRBJ1-2; 7 bases are shared with TRBD1. There are 15 residues in the CDR3. The ends lost 7 bases at V and 0 bases at J; junction bases unmatched: 8. Germline values: CDR1 MDHEN, CDR2 SYDVKM. CDR3 protein: CASITGQEPNYGYTF. CDR3 sequence (DNA): TGTGCCAGCATTACCGGACAGGAGCCTAACTATGGCTACACCTTC.

This clone was seen a handful of times. The chain has TRBV30 and TRBJ1-1; 9 bases map to TRBD1. J lost 5 bases, V lost 4 bases, and 11 bases had no gene match. CDR1 is GTSNPN, CDR2 SVGIG, per germline (reference sequence). The CDR3 consists of 15 residues. CDR3 region: CAWKGQGQGWTEAFF. The CDR3 nucleotides are TGTGCCTGGAAGGGGCAAGGACAGGGGTGGACTGAAGCTTTCTTT.

This clone was counted at least ten times. The V and J genes are TRBV27 and TRBJ2-1; D gene uncertain. CDR3 length: 13 residues. V was clipped by 5 bases and J by 8 bases, with 13 bases between them. CDR1 and CDR2 (germline): MNHEY, SMNVEV (reference sequence). Here the CDR3 DNA reads TGTGCCAGCAGTCCCCCGGACGTCTATGAGCAGTTCTTC. Translation: CASSPPDVYEQFF.